The following is a TCR beta chain sequence with its context. This clonotype came up a few times. The antigen this receptor binds is unknown. It has no much larger one-base neighbor in the sample; base qualities were not kept. To demonstrate the VDJtools post-analysis software, the study profiled TCR beta repertoires from the peripheral blood of some 13 young patients with multiple sclerosis. The multiple sclerosis patients were children and adolescents between roughly 6 and 16 years of age. This sample stems from a study of post-analysis software for immune sequencing data (dated by TCRdb to between 2015 and 2017). Study-wide context: The recorded disease courses included relapsing-remitting, secondary progressive and progressive-relapsing multiple sclerosis, and some patients had no subtype annotation. The patient repertoires were compared against approximately eleven previously published healthy control repertoires obtained from donors aged about 6 to 28 years. A subset of samples was prepared in parallel using single-end sample barcoding, then pooled and co-amplified after Illumina adapter ligation. General study outcomes and caveats: Significantly higher frequencies in patients than in controls were found for five or six TRBV segments, including TRBV5-6, TRBV5-1 and TRBV20-1. Strong co-clustering of samples prepared in the same batch was shown by direct clustering with F measure, prompting a batch-effect correction. Normalized Chao1 diversity was significantly lower in multiple sclerosis patients than controls, suggesting substantial peripheral T-cell clonal expansion. The control group was slightly older than the multiple sclerosis patient group.

The method was PCR. Sequenced on an Illumina HiSeq 2500. To reduce PCR and sequencing biases, unique molecular identifiers were incorporated into the TCR beta cDNA libraries. Roughly 500,000 cDNA molecules were obtained for every 1 to 10 million input T cells, so each molecule roughly corresponded to one T cell. The same protocol used for the earlier healthy control dataset was applied to prepare and sequence the patient libraries. Within a given batch, samples were prepared together, multiplexed and sequenced on the same HiSeq lane. Processing in the source paper ran as follows. Raw barcoded reads were processed with MIGEC, and single-read molecular identifier groups were discarded before consensus assembly and CDR3 extraction. VDJtools was used for post-analysis of the clonotype tables, with diversity normalized by down-sampling every dataset to the smallest sample size. Repertoire overlap clustering matched CDR3 amino acid but not nucleotide sequences to correct batch-related cross-sample contamination. Using fastp trimming at Q25 and MiXCR clonotype assembly, TCRdb reanalyzed the public sequencing data and kept in-frame beta chains. Under each unique CDR3 protein, matching rows form one entry showing the most common genes and DNA. V and J calls and clone size were set by TCRdb, not the authors. For this sample the table gives about 560,000 distinct CDR3 sequences, of which 44% were detected only once. Clones ranked in the top ten supply about 1.8% of the sample.

A distance of 10 bases separates the germline ends of V and J, which lose 2 bases and 6 bases respectively. The CDR3 spans 13 residues, from the cysteine through the phenylalanine. The kept DNA is CDR3 alone, 39 bases in frame from the first base. Based on the germline V gene (reference sequence), the CDR1 and CDR2 sequences are MNHNY and SVGAGI. The sample was blood. The TCR originated in a girl under 18 with multiple sclerosis. The rearrangement combines TRBV6-6 with TRBJ1-2; a confident D gene designation cannot be given. The DNA sequence is as follows: TGTGCCAGCAGTTACGGTACACCAGATGGCTACACCTTC. It translates as CASSYGTPDGYTF.